This T cell receptor beta chain was profiled in a study of blood T cell repertoires in COVID-19. Background on the study: Specimens from acute and convalescent COVID-19 originated in the United States, Italy and Spain. PBMCs, B-cell-depleted T cells, or T cells were the source of the cDNA or gDNA that made up the material.

From germline, CDR1 is SGDLS and CDR2 YYNGEE. CDR3 size: 16 residues. Losses at the gene ends were 1 base for V and 9 bases for J; bases not matched to a gene: 10. Methods used by the authors: Amplified reference gene primers provided the basis for estimating nucleated cell counts. Repertoires were generated with immunoSEQ multiplex PCR, while TCRdb's copy carries only in-frame clones and drops some. V, J and clone size are taken as reported in that table, and D and trimming were inferred from the DNA itself. The sample holds 100,000 or so clones; around nine tenths are singletons and the top ten take 19%.

The rearrangement links TRBV9 to TRBJ1-5, with 10 nucleotides matching TRBD1. Sequenced material: peripheral blood. The receptor was isolated from a human donor with acute or convalescent COVID-19. The donor label of this sample is uncertain. CDR3 sequence: CASSVTDRGQGLPQHF. The CDR3 DNA follows: TGTGCCAGCAGCGTAACCGACAGGGGGCAGGGGTTGCCCCAGCATTTT.